Listed below are T cell receptor beta chains from one sample, sequenced in a study of shared T cell receptors in the human thymus. TCRdb keeps only in-frame clones here, not all; method: immunoSEQ multiplex PCR. The sample holds a few hundred thousand clones, around 93% seen once. Sequencing was performed on thymocytes. The receptors originated from a human donor. Both conserved end residues are part of each CDR3. The order of the fields is CDR3 DNA, CDR3 protein, D gene, clone size, J gene, V gene. A D gene is named only where the DNA matches it firmly. Not every row has a clone size; where given, it reads once, few, many or a size class.

TGTGCCAGCAGCCTCGGACAGTTGAATCTAGGGGCTCAGAATCAGCCCCAGCATTTT,CASSLGQLNLGAQNQPQHF,-,-,TRBJ1-5,TRBV7-8
TGTGCCAGTAAGCTTAGCGGGAGGTCCCATGAGCAGTTCTTC,CASKLSGRSHEQFF,TRBD2,-,TRBJ2-1,TRBV19
TGTGCCAGCAGCTCCAACCGACAGGTAGAAGAAGAGACCCAGTACTTC,CASSSNRQVEEETQYF,-,-,TRBJ2-5,TRBV5-4
TGTGCCAGCAGTTTCGCTAACCGGGACAGGGGGCGGTACGAGCAGTACTTC,CASSFANRDRGRYEQYF,TRBD1,-,TRBJ2-7,TRBV27
TGTGCCAGCAGTTCGACAAATTGCAATCAGCCCCAGCATTTT,CASSSTNCNQPQHF,-,-,TRBJ1-5,TRBV27
TGTGCCAGCAGCCCAAACCGGGACAGTCCCTACGAGCAGTACTTC,CASSPNRDSPYEQYF,TRBD1,-,TRBJ2-7,TRBV28
TGTGCCAGCAGCTTAGAACTAGCGGGAGGCCGTGCGTTGAGACAAGAGACCCAGTACTTC,CASSLELAGGRALRQETQYF,TRBD2,-,TRBJ2-5,TRBV7-6
TGTGCCAGCAGCTTGGTGTCGTATCAGCCCCAGCATTTT,CASSLVSYQPQHF,-,-,TRBJ1-5,TRBV5-8
TGTGCCAGCGGAAAGACTAGCGGGAGGGTTGATGAGCAGTTCTTC,CASGKTSGRVDEQFF,TRBD2,-,TRBJ2-1,TRBV25-1
TGTGCCAGCAGTTGTAAGTTGGGCGGGAGCGTGTACGAGCAGTACTTC,CASSCKLGGSVYEQYF,TRBD2,-,TRBJ2-7,TRBV28
TGTGCCAGCAGCTCCGGGGGAGGGGAGCAGTTCTTC,CASSSGGGEQFF,TRBD2,-,TRBJ2-1,TRBV5-4
TGTGCCAGCAGTGGGATTACTAGCGGGAGGGTCCGGACCCAGTACTTC,CASSGITSGRVRTQYF,TRBD2,-,TRBJ2-5,TRBV25-1
TGTGCCAGCAGACAGCCCTTGAACACTGAAGCTTTCTTT,CASRQPLNTEAFF,-,-,TRBJ1-1,TRBV6-5
TGTGCCAGCAGCTTTCCGACAGTACCATACGAGCAGTACTTC,CASSFPTVPYEQYF,-,-,TRBJ2-7,TRBV5-6
TGCGCCAGCAGCCGATTGGCTCGGGCGAGAGACGGGGACTACGAGCAGTACTTC,CASSRLARARDGDYEQYF,-,-,TRBJ2-7,TRBV5-1
TGTGCCAGCAGTAACCACAGCGCGGAAAAACTGTTTTTT,CASSNHSAEKLFF,-,-,TRBJ1-4,TRBV27
TGTGCCAGCAGTTCCCGTCACGGAAAACAAGAGACCCAGTACTTC,CASSSRHGKQETQYF,-,-,TRBJ2-5,TRBV28
TGTGCCAGCAGCCCGGGTGGGCGGTACACCGGGGAGCTGTTTTTT,CASSPGGRYTGELFF,-,-,TRBJ2-2,TRBV9
TGTGCCAGCAGCTCACCGGGACAGGCCTACAATGAGCAGTTCTTC,CASSSPGQAYNEQFF,TRBD1,-,TRBJ2-1,TRBV7-2
TGTGCCAGTAGTATGGATTCGGGGGGCCGAACCGGGGAGCTGTTTTTT,CASSMDSGGRTGELFF,-,-,TRBJ2-2,TRBV19
TGTGCCAGTAGTATACGCCGGGACAAAATCCCCTCCTACAATGAGCAGTTCTTC,CASSIRRDKIPSYNEQFF,-,-,TRBJ2-1,TRBV19
TGTGCCAGCAGCTTAGAACGCCGCGGGGGCGGGAGGGCCTTTCATACGCAGTATTTT,CASSLERRGGGRAFHTQYF,TRBD2,-,TRBJ2-3,TRBV7-2
TGTGCCAGCAGTGCAGGACAGGGAAGAAACACCATATATTTT,CASSAGQGRNTIYF,TRBD1,-,TRBJ1-3,TRBV28
TGTGCCAGCAGCGTAGGGCCTAGCGGGAGGCGTGGGGAGACCCAGTACTTC,CASSVGPSGRRGETQYF,TRBD2,-,TRBJ2-5,TRBV9
TGTGCCAGCAGCTTCGGACAGGTTGGCACTGAAGCTTTCTTT,CASSFGQVGTEAFF,TRBD1,-,TRBJ1-1,TRBV7-9
TGTGCCAGCAGCCCAGATACGCAGTATTTT,CASSPDTQYF,-,-,TRBJ2-3,TRBV2
TGTGCCAGCAGTGACCGCGAGGTGAAACCCGGGGGGGAGCAGTACTTC,CASSDREVKPGGEQYF,TRBD2,once,TRBJ2-7,TRBV28
TGTGCCAGCAGTGAACAGGAACACCCTAACTATGGCTACACCTTC,CASSEQEHPNYGYTF,-,-,TRBJ1-2,TRBV6-4
TGTGCCAGCTCACGGACAGAAATAAATCAGCCCCAGCATTTT,CASSRTEINQPQHF,-,-,TRBJ1-5,TRBV18
TGTGCCACCAGCAGAGATCGGTCGGGGGACTATGGCTACACCTTC,CATSRDRSGDYGYTF,-,-,TRBJ1-2,TRBV15
TGTGCCAGCAGCTTTGGGATGGACAGGTCTCGACTGGTGTGCGAGCAGTACTTC,CASSFGMDRSRLVCEQYF,TRBD1,-,TRBJ2-7,TRBV11-2
TGTGCCAGCAGTTTCAGACTAGCGGGGGCCAAGGCCCCCTACGAGCAGTACTTC,CASSFRLAGAKAPYEQYF,TRBD2,-,TRBJ2-7,TRBV28
TGTGCCAGCAGCTTAAGCGGGAGTTGTGTGAATGAGCAGTTCTTC,CASSLSGSCVNEQFF,TRBD2,-,TRBJ2-1,TRBV11-3
TGTGCCAGCAGTCCCCTGGGGACAGGGTTCGAAGCTTTCTTT,CASSPLGTGFEAFF,TRBD1,-,TRBJ1-1,TRBV28
TGTGCCACCAGCAGAGGAGGGGGAGATACGCAGTATTTT,CATSRGGGDTQYF,-,-,TRBJ2-3,TRBV15
TGTGCCAGCAGCCACGGGACAGGAGCCCTGGAGACCCAGTACTTC,CASSHGTGALETQYF,TRBD1,-,TRBJ2-5,TRBV14
TGTGCCTGGAGTGTGGGGCAGGGTACAGATACGCAGTATTTT,CAWSVGQGTDTQYF,-,-,TRBJ2-3,TRBV30
TGTGCCAGCGGGCCGGGGCGGATGCTCTATGGCTACACCTTC,CASGPGRMLYGYTF,-,-,TRBJ1-2,TRBV27
TGTGCCAGCAGCCTATACTTGTATGAGCAGTTCTTC,CASSLYLYEQFF,-,-,TRBJ2-1,TRBV11-2
TGTGCCACCTCGGGAGTCAGGGGTGGGGTCGAAGCTTTCTTT,CATSGVRGGVEAFF,-,-,TRBJ1-1,TRBV27
TGTGCCAGCAGCCAAAGACCGACCTTGTTAAGCTCCTACGAGCAGTACTTC,CASSQRPTLLSSYEQYF,-,-,TRBJ2-7,TRBV14
TGTGCCAGCAGTATCACAGGGAACACCGGGGAGCTGTTTTTT,CASSITGNTGELFF,-,-,TRBJ2-2,TRBV6-6
TGTGCCAGCAGCCCCGGGGCGGGGTCGGATACGCAGTATTTT,CASSPGAGSDTQYF,-,-,TRBJ2-3,TRBV11-2
TGCGCCAGCAGGACTAGCGGGAGGCCCACAGATACGCAGTATTTT,CASRTSGRPTDTQYF,TRBD2,-,TRBJ2-3,TRBV4-1
TGTGCCACCAGCAGAGGTGGCGGGAGAATCACAGATACGCAGTATTTT,CATSRGGGRITDTQYF,TRBD2,once,TRBJ2-3,TRBV15
TGTGCCAGCAGCGTGGTGACAGGGGGCCCTCTTGCCAAAAACATTCAGTACTTC,CASSVVTGGPLAKNIQYF,TRBD1,once,TRBJ2-4,TRBV2
TGTGCCAGCAGCCGCGTTGATAGCGGTAGCTCCTACGAGCAGTACTTC,CASSRVDSGSSYEQYF,-,once,TRBJ2-7,TRBV7-2
TGTGCCAGCAGCTTACCAGTGGGAGGTTTTGGGGGGTCCTACAATGAGCAGTTCTTC,CASSLPVGGFGGSYNEQFF,-,-,TRBJ2-1,TRBV11-2
TGTGCCACCAGCAGAGAGGGGACTAGGGCGACCTACGAGCAGTACTTC,CATSREGTRATYEQYF,TRBD2,-,TRBJ2-7,TRBV15
TGTGCCACCAGCACACCAGTAAGGGTTCTCTCCTACGAGCAGTACTTC,CATSTPVRVLSYEQYF,-,-,TRBJ2-7,TRBV15
TGTGCCAGCAACGATAAGGGGGCAAATGAAGCTTTCTTT,CASNDKGANEAFF,TRBD1,-,TRBJ1-1,TRBV9
TGTGCCAGCAGCTTAGATAGGGGCCACCTCCCAGTGGACGAAAAACTGTTTTTT,CASSLDRGHLPVDEKLFF,-,-,TRBJ1-4,TRBV11-3
TGCGCCAGCAGCTTGGGTGACAGACACACCGGGGAGCTGTTTTTT,CASSLGDRHTGELFF,-,once,TRBJ2-2,TRBV5-1